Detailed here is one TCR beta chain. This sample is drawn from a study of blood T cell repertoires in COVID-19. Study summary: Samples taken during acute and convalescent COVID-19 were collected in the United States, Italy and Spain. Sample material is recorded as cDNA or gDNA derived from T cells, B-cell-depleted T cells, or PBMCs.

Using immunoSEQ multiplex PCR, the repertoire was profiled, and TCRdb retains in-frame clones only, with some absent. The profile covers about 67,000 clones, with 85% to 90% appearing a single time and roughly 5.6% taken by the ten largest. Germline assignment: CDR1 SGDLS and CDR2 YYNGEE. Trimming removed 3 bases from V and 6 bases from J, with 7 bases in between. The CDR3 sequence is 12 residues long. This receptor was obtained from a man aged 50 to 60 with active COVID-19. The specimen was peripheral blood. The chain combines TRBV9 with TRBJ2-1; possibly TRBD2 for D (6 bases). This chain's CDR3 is CASSATSNEQFF. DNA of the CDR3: TGTGCCAGCAGCGCGACTAGCAATGAGCAGTTCTTC.